Sequencing of this T cell receptor beta chain was carried out in a study of cytomegalovirus exposure and HLA in healthy donors. PCR involved 60 Vbeta and 13 Jbeta primers. Sequenced by immunoSEQ multiplex PCR; TCRdb stores in-frame clones only, minus some. The listing records tens of thousands of clones. Trimming cost V 2 bases and J 0 bases, with 13 bases left between them. The germline gives CDR1 SGHDT, CDR2 YYEEEE. CDR3 length equals 16 residues. The V and J genes are TRBV5-6 and TRBJ2-3; no clear D. The source material was PBMCs. The receptor comes from a man aged 50 or older in good health and CMV-seropositive. CDR3 in amino acids: CASSFGRLESTDTQYF. The CDR3 region has the DNA TGTGCCAGCAGCTTCGGCAGGCTTGAAAGCACAGATACGCAGTATTTT.